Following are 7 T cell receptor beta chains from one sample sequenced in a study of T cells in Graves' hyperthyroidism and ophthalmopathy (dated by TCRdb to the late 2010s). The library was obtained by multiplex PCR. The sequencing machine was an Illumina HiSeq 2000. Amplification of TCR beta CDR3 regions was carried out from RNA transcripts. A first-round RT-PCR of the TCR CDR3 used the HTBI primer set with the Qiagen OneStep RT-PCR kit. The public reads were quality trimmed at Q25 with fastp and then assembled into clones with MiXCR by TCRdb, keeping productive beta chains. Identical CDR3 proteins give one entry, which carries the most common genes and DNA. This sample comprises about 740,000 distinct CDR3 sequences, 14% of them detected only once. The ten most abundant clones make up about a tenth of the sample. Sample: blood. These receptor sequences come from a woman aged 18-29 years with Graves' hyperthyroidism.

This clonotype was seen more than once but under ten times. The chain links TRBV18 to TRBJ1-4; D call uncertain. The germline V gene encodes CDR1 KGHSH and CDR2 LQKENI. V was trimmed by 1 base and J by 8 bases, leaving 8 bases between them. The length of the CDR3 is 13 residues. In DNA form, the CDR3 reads TGTGCCAGCTCACCACGGGCGGAAGAAAAACTGTTTTTT. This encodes CASSPRAEEKLFF.

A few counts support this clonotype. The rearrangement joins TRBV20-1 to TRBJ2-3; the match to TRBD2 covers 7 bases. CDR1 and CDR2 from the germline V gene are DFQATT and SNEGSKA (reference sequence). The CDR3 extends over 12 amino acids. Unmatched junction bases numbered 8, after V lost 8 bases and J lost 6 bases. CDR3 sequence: CSSSGAVDTQYF. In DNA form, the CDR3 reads TGCAGTTCCAGCGGGGCCGTGGATACGCAGTATTTT.

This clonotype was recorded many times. The CDR3 DNA reads TGTGCCAGCAGCGCGAGCGGCGGGGGTTCCTACAATGAGCAGTTCTTC. This sequence encodes CASSASGGGSYNEQFF. V is TRBV7-2 and J is TRBJ2-1, with 7 bases that match TRBD2. V lost 5 bases to trimming and J lost 1 base; unmatched junction nucleotides: 8. The germline V gene encodes CDR1 SGHTA and CDR2 FQGNSA. CDR3 length: 16 residues. The full variable domain, rest sourced from reference TRBV7-2 and TRBJ2-1, is GAGVSQSPSNKVTEKGKDVELRCDPISGHTALYWYRQSLGQGLEFLIYFQGNSAPDKSGLPSDRFSAERTGGSVSTLTIQRTQQEDSAVYLCASSASGGGSYNEQFFGPGTRLTVL.

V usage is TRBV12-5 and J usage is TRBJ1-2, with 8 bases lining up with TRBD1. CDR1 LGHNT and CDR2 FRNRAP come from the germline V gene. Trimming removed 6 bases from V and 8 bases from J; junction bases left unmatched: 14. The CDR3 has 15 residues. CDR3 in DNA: TGTGCTAGTGGCCCTCGTGGACAGGGAAGAGGGGGCTACACCTTC. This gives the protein CASGPRGQGRGGYTF.

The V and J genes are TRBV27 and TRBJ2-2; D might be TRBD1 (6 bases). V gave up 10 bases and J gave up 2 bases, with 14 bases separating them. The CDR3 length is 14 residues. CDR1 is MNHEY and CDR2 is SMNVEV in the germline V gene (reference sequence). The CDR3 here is CATAFRGNTGELFF. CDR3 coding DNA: TGTGCCACCGCCTTCAGGGGTAACACCGGGGAGCTGTTTTTT.

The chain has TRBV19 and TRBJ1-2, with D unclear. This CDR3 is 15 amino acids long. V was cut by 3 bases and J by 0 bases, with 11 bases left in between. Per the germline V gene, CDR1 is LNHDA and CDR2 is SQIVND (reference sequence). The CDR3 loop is CASSIRLLTNYGYTF. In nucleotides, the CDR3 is TGTGCCAGTAGTATTAGACTGCTCACTAACTATGGCTACACCTTC.

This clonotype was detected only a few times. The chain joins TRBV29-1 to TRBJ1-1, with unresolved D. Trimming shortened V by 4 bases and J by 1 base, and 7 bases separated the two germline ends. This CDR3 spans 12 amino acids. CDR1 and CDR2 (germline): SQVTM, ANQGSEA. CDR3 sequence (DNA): TGCAGCGTTGCACGGCCGAACACTGAAGCTTTCTTT. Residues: CSVARPNTEAFF. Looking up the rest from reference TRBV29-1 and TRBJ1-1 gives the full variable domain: SAVISQKPSRDICQRGTSLTIQCQVDSQVTMMFWYRQQPGQSLTLIATANQGSEATYESGFVIDKFPISRPNLTFSTLTVSNMSPEDSSIYLCSVARPNTEAFFGQGTRLTVV.